This T cell receptor (beta chain) is from a study of shared clonotypes between healthy human individuals. Across the whole study: Per donor, three plates held CD4 naive cells, three held CD4 memory, two held CD8 naive and one held CD8 memory.

Study-wide results and caveats: The small donor group covered limited genetic and exposure diversity. Approximately 4.6% of naive CD4 clonotypes were shared across a few donors.

Method: immunoSEQ multiplex PCR; TCRdb's copy keeps in-frame clones and lacks some. Of roughly 200,000 clones listed, approximately 62% were seen once; the top ten hold more than 9%. Trimming cost V 3 bases and J 6 bases, with 15 bases left between them. Per the germline V gene, CDR1 is MNHNS and CDR2 is SASEGT. This CDR3 comprises 14 residues. For this clone: What it binds is unknown.

The source material was memory CD4+ T cells sorted from blood. Stated subset: CD45RA-negative fraction. This sequence was found in a man aged 25-40 years in good health. This chain connects TRBV6-1 to TRBJ2-7; tentatively, D is TRBD1 (7 bases). The CDR3 DNA reads TGTGCCAGCAGTGAGTCACAGGGGCGGGGCGAGCAGTACTTC. Encoded protein: CASSESQGRGEQYF.